The 7 T cell receptor beta chains in this list originate from one sample, sequenced in a study of blood T cells in healthy people across ages. Primers used in a second PCR of about 6 to 11 cycles were a sample-barcoded 5' primer and a J-beta primer mix. TCRdb reanalysed the 5' RACE reads using MiXCR and keeps one entry per CDR3 protein. Among approximately 800,000 distinct CDR3 sequences listed, 36% were seen once. The sample comprised blood. These receptors were collected from a man between 18 and 29 years old in good health.

This chain links TRBV4-2 with TRBJ2-3, with 12 bases aligning to TRBD2. The CDR3 sequence is 16 residues long. The V segment lost 0 bases and the J segment 8 bases; nucleotides outside the gene matches: 6. Germline lookup yields CDR1 LGHNA and CDR2 YNFKEQ. CDR3 sequence reads: CASSQDLAGGRSTQYF. CDR3 DNA sequence: TGTGCCAGCAGCCAAGATCTAGCGGGGGGGCGAAGTACGCAGTATTTT.

CDR3 in DNA: TGTGCCAGCAGCGCTCGACAGGTGAAGACCCAGTACTTC. This gives the protein CASSARQVKTQYF. The J gene is TRBJ2-7, the V gene TRBV13, with a tentative D call TRBD1 (6 bases). Matching the DNA end better, TRBJ2-5 makes the J call doubtful. Germline CDR1 reads PRHDT; CDR2 reads FYEKMQ (reference sequence). This CDR3 spans 13 amino acids.

This clonotype was detected a few times. This chain links TRBV5-5 with TRBJ1-2, with D uncertain. CDR1 and CDR2 (germline): SGHKS, YYEKEE (reference sequence). The CDR3 is 14 amino acids. Trimming removed 1 base at V and 5 bases at J, with 12 bases between. In DNA, the CDR3 is TGTGCCAGCAGCTTGTCCCAGGCCGCTTATGGCTACACCTTC. Translating it yields CASSLSQAAYGYTF. Using reference TRBV5-5 and TRBJ1-2 for the parts outside the CDR3, the full variable domain is DAGVTQSPTHLIKTRGQQVTLRCSPISGHKSVSWYQQVLGQGPQFIFQYYEKEERGRGNFPDRFSARQFPNYSSELNVNALLLGDSALYLCASSLSQAAYGYTFGSGTRLTVV.

The V and J genes are TRBV19 and TRBJ1-3, with 8 positions matching TRBD1. This CDR3 has 14 residues. Germline V CDR1 and CDR2: LNHDA, SQIVND (reference sequence). Trimming removed 7 bases from V and 4 bases from J; junction bases left unmatched: 6. CDR3 coding DNA: TGTGCCAGTACCCCGGACAGGGCCGGAAACACCATATATTTT. Translated: CASTPDRAGNTIYF.

This clonotype was counted many times. The chain is built from TRBV4-2 and TRBJ2-1, with 12 bases identical to TRBD2. V was pared by 5 bases and J by 7 bases, with 6 bases of the junction left unmatched. The CDR3 contains 15 residues. The germline V gene has CDR1 LGHNA and CDR2 YNFKEQ. CDR3 DNA sequence: TGTGCCAGCAGCAAACTAGCGGGGGGCAGGAATGAGCAGTTCTTC. It specifies CASSKLAGGRNEQFF.

This clonotype showed up just a few times. The chain employs TRBV12-3 or TRBV12-4 and TRBJ1-1, with D tentatively TRBD1 (6 bases). With 10 bases removed from V and 4 bases from J, the gap between germline ends came to 13 bases. This CDR3 is 12 amino acids long. The CDR3 here is CATKEGGTEAFF. For the CDR3, the DNA is TGTGCCACGAAAGAGGGGGGCACTGAAGCTTTCTTT.

V usage is TRBV6-6 and J usage is TRBJ1-5, with 7 bases that match TRBD1. CDR1 is MNHNY and CDR2 is SVGAGI in the germline V gene (reference sequence). Trimming cost V 7 bases and J 7 bases; bases outside gene matches: 10. CDR3 size: 14 residues. CDR3 region: CASTYGQDYQPQHF. The CDR3 DNA is TGTGCCAGCACCTACGGACAGGACTACCAGCCCCAGCATTTT.